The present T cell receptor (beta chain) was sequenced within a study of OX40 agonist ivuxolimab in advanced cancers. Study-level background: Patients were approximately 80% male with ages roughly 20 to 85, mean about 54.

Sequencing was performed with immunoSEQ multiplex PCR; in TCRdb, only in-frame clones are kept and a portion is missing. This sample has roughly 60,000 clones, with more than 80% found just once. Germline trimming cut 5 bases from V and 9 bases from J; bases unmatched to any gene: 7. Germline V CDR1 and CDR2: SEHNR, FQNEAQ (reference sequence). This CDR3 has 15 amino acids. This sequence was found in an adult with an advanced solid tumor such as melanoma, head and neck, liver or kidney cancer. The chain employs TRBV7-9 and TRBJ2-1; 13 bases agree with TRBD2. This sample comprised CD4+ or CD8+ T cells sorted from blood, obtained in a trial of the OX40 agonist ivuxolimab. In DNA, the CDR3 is TGTGCCAGCAGCGTAACTAGCGGGAGGGTTGGTGAGCAGTTCTTC. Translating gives CASSVTSGRVGEQFF.